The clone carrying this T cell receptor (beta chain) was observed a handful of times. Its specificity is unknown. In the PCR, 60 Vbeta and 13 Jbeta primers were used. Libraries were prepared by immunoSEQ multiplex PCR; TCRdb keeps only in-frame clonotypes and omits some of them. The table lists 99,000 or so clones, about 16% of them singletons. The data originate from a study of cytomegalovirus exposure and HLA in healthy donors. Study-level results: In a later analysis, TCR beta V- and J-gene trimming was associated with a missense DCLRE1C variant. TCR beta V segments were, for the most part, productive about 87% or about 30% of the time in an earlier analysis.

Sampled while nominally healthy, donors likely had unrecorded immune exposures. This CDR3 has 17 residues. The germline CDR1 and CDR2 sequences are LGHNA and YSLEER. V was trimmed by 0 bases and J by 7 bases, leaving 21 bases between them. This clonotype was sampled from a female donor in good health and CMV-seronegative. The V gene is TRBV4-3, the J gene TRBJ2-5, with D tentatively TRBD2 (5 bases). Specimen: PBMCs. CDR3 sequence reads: CASSQEGLAVPGGTQYF. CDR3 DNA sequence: TGCGCCAGCAGCCAAGAGGGATTAGCCGTCCCCGGAGGGACCCAGTACTTC.